This T cell receptor (beta chain) is from a study of neurological immune-mediated disorders. Findings and limits, study-wide: HTLV-1-associated myelopathy led in TCR clonal expansion, while multiple sclerosis ranked lowest, below healthy controls. Private repertoires in all groups were suggested by the absence of shared CDR3 amino acid sequences among expanded clones across subjects.

This clonotype came up many times. As yet, its antigen is unknown. Germline CDR1 and CDR2: SGHRS and YFSETQ. This CDR3 spans 16 amino acids. V was pared by 2 bases and J by 5 bases, with 6 bases of the junction left unmatched. Sequencing of 15-18 subjects in each run yielded over 170 million TCR-beta sequences. TCRdb reanalysed the 5' RACE reads using MiXCR and keeps one entry per CDR3 protein. Here the sample spans roughly 36,000 distinct CDR3 sequences, less than 9% being singletons. Libraries from sorted cells each used 800,000 to 1,000,000 CD4+ or CD8+ T cells. The chain has TRBV5-1 and TRBJ2-2; 10 nucleotides line up with TRBD2. The sequencing input was CD4+ T cells from blood. This clonotype was sampled from a man aged 50-59 years in good health. The CDR3 coding sequence is TGCGCCAGCAGCTTCCTAGCGGGAGCGGGTACCGGGGAGCTGTTTTTT. Encoded protein: CASSFLAGAGTGELFF.